Below, 32 T cell receptor beta chains from the same sample are listed, as sequenced in a study of shared clonotypes between healthy human individuals. Profiling relied on immunoSEQ multiplex PCR, and the TCRdb table lists in-frame clones only, not all of them. Among approximately 980,000 clones listed, about three quarters were seen once. The sequencing sample was made of memory CD4+ T cells sorted from blood. The subset was: CD45RA-negative fraction. Receptors originate from a man aged 18-30 years in good health.

The rearrangement uses TRBV27 and TRBJ2-6, with D possibly matching TRBD2 (6 bases). The CDR3 loop spans 19 amino acids. Germline CDR1 MNHEY, CDR2 SMNVEV (reference sequence). The ends were cut back, 5 bases at V and 2 bases at J, with 22 bases in the middle. The chain's CDR3 is CASSPRVGGIGPGANVLTF. The CDR3, as DNA: TGTGCCAGCAGTCCAAGGGTGGGGGGTATAGGGCCTGGGGCCAACGTCCTGACTTTC.

The V gene is TRBV15, the J gene TRBJ1-5; D possibly corresponds to TRBD1 (5 bases). The V end was cut by 7 bases, the J end by 4 bases, with 11 bases between. The CDR3 spans 13 residues. Germline V gene sequence: CDR1 LNHNV, CDR2 YYDKDF (reference sequence). CDR3 coding DNA: TGTGCCACCACGACGGGACCTAATCAGCCCCAGCATTTT. Translation gives CATTTGPNQPQHF. The whole variable domain, filled in from reference TRBV15 and TRBJ1-5, reads DAMVIQNPRYQVTQFGKPVTLSCSQTLNHNVMYWYQQKSSQAPKLLFHYYDKDFNNEADTPDNFQSRRPNTSFCFLDIRSPGLGDTAMYLCATTTGPNQPQHFGDGTRLSIL.

The rearrangement uses TRBV25-1 and TRBJ1-3; TRBD1 matches at 9 bases. J gave up 1 base and V 4 bases, and 2 bases lay outside the gene matches. This CDR3 comprises 15 residues. CDR1 and CDR2 from the germline V gene are MGHDK and SYGVNS. The CDR3 region has the DNA TGTGCCAGCAGTGTACAGGGGGCTTCTGGAAACACCATATATTTT. This translates into CASSVQGASGNTIYF.

This clone has just one count. At one end the junction does not follow the germline gene, possibly because of a read error. V usage is TRBV5-4 and J usage is TRBJ2-1, with 12 bases that match TRBD2. The CDR3 consists of 16 residues. Germline V CDR1 and CDR2: SGHNT, YYREEE (reference sequence). As DNA, the CDR3 is TGTGCCAGCAGCTTGGGTGGACTAGCGGGGCACAACGAGCAGTTCTTC. Translation: CASSLGGLAGHNEQFF.

The chain couples TRBV7-8 to TRBJ1-2; D ambiguous. CDR3 length: 16 residues. Germline V lookup: CDR1 SGHVS, CDR2 FQNEAQ. V lost 0 bases and J lost 10, with 21 bases in between. The CDR3 DNA sequence: TGTGCCAGCAGCTTAGCGACCGGGCGGGCGGTTGTCGACTACACCTTC. The encoded protein is CASSLATGRAVVDYTF.

The chain has TRBV6-1 and TRBJ2-3; tentatively, D is TRBD1 or TRBD2 (5 bases each). Trimming cost V 5 bases and J 4 bases, with 13 bases left between them. Germline V CDR1 and CDR2: MNHNS, SASEGT. The CDR3 is 14 amino acids. The CDR3 DNA is TGTGCCAGCAGTCAATTGGGACCTTCAGATACGCAGTATTTT. As protein: CASSQLGPSDTQYF.

About this clone: A junction end diverges from the germline sequence, so it may reflect a read error. This rearrangement joins TRBV18 to TRBJ2-7; weak D call: TRBD1 (6 bases). CDR3 length equals 16 residues. Germline lookup yields CDR1 KGHSH and CDR2 LQKENI. Written as DNA, the CDR3 is TGTGCCAGCTCGCCACTTCCCGGGACAACTACCTACGAGCAGTACTTC. Protein: CASSPLPGTTTYEQYF.

J is TRBJ1-5 and V is TRBV6-1; D remains ambiguous. In germline, CDR1 is MNHNS, CDR2 SASEGT. Between the trimmed V and J ends, which lost 0 bases and 5 bases, there was a span of 5 bases. The CDR3 is made up of 13 amino acids. CDR3 region: CASSEAFDQPQHF. CDR3 coding DNA: TGTGCCAGCAGTGAAGCTTTTGATCAGCCCCAGCATTTT.

The J gene is TRBJ2-5, the V gene TRBV7-8; D may be TRBD2 (5 bases). The CDR3 is 15 amino acids. The V end lost 3 bases, the J end lost 1 base, and 12 bases lay between the germline ends. Germline V gene data show CDR1 as SGHVS and CDR2 as FQNEAQ. CDR3 bases: TGTGCCAGCAGCTTGCGACCGGGGATCCAAGAGACCCAGTACTTC. This sequence encodes CASSLRPGIQETQYF.

This sequence joins TRBV19 and TRBJ2-7; 9 bases fit TRBD2. The trim removed 4 bases at V and 2 bases at J, leaving 3 bases unmatched. From germline, CDR1 is LNHDA and CDR2 SQIVND (reference sequence). CDR3 length: 14 amino acids. This CDR3 reads CASSSGRAAYEQYF. The CDR3 coding sequence is TGTGCCAGTAGTAGCGGGAGGGCCGCCTACGAGCAGTACTTC.

The gene calls are TRBV7-8 and TRBJ2-5; TRBD2 is a possible D gene (6 bases). The ends were cut back, 0 bases at V and 1 base at J, with 12 bases in the middle. Germline-derived CDR1 and CDR2 are SGHVS and FQNEAQ. The CDR3 runs 16 residues. CDR3 in amino acids: CASSLARLGGQETQYF. For the CDR3, the DNA is TGTGCCAGCAGCTTAGCGAGGTTGGGGGGCCAAGAGACCCAGTACTTC.

The chain is built from TRBV7-9 and TRBJ1-2; no definite D call. This CDR3 region has 14 residues. The V gene lost 4 bases and the J gene lost 6 bases, with 15 bases spanning the gap. Germline CDR1 is SEHNR and CDR2 is FQNEAQ (reference sequence). The CDR3 DNA follows: TGTGCCAGCAGCTCACGGGAGTTTGAGCATGGCTACACCTTC. Translating it yields CASSSREFEHGYTF.

The V and J genes are TRBV10-2 and TRBJ2-2, with a possible D match to TRBD2 (5 bases). Trimming left V 8 bases short and J 9 bases short, with 16 bases between. This CDR3 is 13 amino acids long. Per the germline V gene, CDR1 is WSHSY and CDR2 is SAAADI. CDR3 DNA: TGCGCCAGCTCAACGGTGGCGGGCAGGGAGCTGTTTTTT. Translation gives CASSTVAGRELFF.

In this sample, this clone turned up once. The chain uses TRBV29-1 and TRBJ1-5; D unresolved. Trimming removed 3 bases from V and 3 bases from J, with 9 bases in between. The CDR3 is 13 residues long. Germline V gene lookup returns CDR1 SQVTM and CDR2 ANQGSEA. CDR3 DNA sequence: TGCAGCGTTGAGCTAGTAAACAATCAGCCCCAGCATTTT. This sequence encodes CSVELVNNQPQHF. Full variable domain (outside the CDR3, taken from reference TRBV29-1 and TRBJ1-5): SAVISQKPSRDICQRGTSLTIQCQVDSQVTMMFWYRQQPGQSLTLIATANQGSEATYESGFVIDKFPISRPNLTFSTLTVSNMSPEDSSIYLCSVELVNNQPQHFGDGTRLSIL.

This clone was seen at least ten times. This chain joins TRBV7-9 and TRBJ1-6; perhaps TRBD1 as D (6 bases). CDR1 and CDR2 (germline): SEHNR, FQNEAQ (reference sequence). CDR3 length: 16 amino acids. Trimming shortened V by 0 bases and J by 7 bases, and 13 bases separated the two germline ends. CDR3 nucleotides: TGTGCCAGCAGCTTAGCGGGGGCAGGGAGGAATTCACCCCTCCACTTT. Its protein is CASSLAGAGRNSPLHF.

The sample holds a few counts of this clone. This chain uses TRBV10-1 with TRBJ1-4; D is unresolved. The CDR3 is 13 amino acids. The germline V gene encodes CDR1 WNHNN and CDR2 SYGVQD (reference sequence). V was clipped by 8 bases and J by 1 base, with 8 bases between them. CDR3 amino acids: CASSWGTNEKLFF. The CDR3 nucleotides read TGCGCCAGCTCTTGGGGAACTAATGAAAAACTGTTTTTT.

A remark on this clone: Other DNA sequences in this specimen translate into the identical CDR3. V gene TRBV10-3 combines with J gene TRBJ2-7; 7 nucleotides line up with TRBD1. Losses at the gene ends were 4 bases for V and 2 bases for J; bases not matched to a gene: 5. The CDR3 spans 14 residues. The V gene's germline CDR1 is ENHRY and CDR2 SYGVKD. In nucleotides, the CDR3 is TGTGCCATCAGTGGACAGGGCCCGCCCTACGAGCAGTACTTC. Translation gives CAISGQGPPYEQYF.

J is TRBJ2-3 and V is TRBV19; a possible D gene is TRBD2 (5 bases). The germline V gene has CDR1 LNHDA and CDR2 SQIVND (reference sequence). V dropped 5 bases and J dropped 2 bases, with 20 bases sitting between them. The CDR3 covers 17 residues. Written as DNA, the CDR3 is TGTGCCAGTAGTGACCTCTTCGGCCGGGATCTCACAGATACGCAGTATTTT. It is translated as CASSDLFGRDLTDTQYF.

This chain connects TRBV19 to TRBJ2-7, with D hard to call. Germline values: CDR1 LNHDA, CDR2 SQIVND (reference sequence). V gave up 7 bases and J gave up 9 bases, with 19 bases separating them. The CDR3 covers 13 residues. The CDR3 here is CASMNPSVGRQYF. The CDR3 DNA sequence: TGTGCCAGTATGAATCCGTCGGTAGGCCGGCAGTACTTC.

This chain links TRBV7-2 with TRBJ1-4; 7 nucleotides line up with TRBD1. The CDR3 contains 19 residues. J gave up 2 bases and V 5 bases, and 17 bases lay outside the gene matches. CDR1 is SGHTA, CDR2 FQGNSA, per germline. The CDR3 DNA follows: TGTGCCAGCAGCCAGGGGACAGTCGCGGGGAGGGGGACTAATGAAAAACTGTTTTTT. Translated, it gives CASSQGTVAGRGTNEKLFF.

The chain combines TRBV14 with TRBJ2-7, with 11 bases aligning to TRBD2. V shed 1 base and J 0 bases; nucleotides not matched to a gene: 11. Germline lookup yields CDR1 SGHDN and CDR2 FVKESK. CDR3 length: 19 residues. CDR3 protein: CASSQVIGLAGARSYEQYF. In nucleotides, the CDR3 is TGTGCCAGCAGCCAAGTCATTGGACTAGCGGGTGCTCGCTCCTACGAGCAGTACTTC.

This rearrangement joins TRBV7-9 to TRBJ2-5; a possible D gene is TRBD2 (5 bases). Between the trimmed V and J ends, which lost 5 bases and 4 bases, there was a span of 14 bases. Germline lookup yields CDR1 SEHNR and CDR2 FQNEAQ (reference sequence). The CDR3 sequence is 14 residues long. CDR3 protein: CASSRGQARETQYF. The DNA of the CDR3 is TGTGCCAGCAGCCGGGGTCAAGCGCGAGAGACCCAGTACTTC.

This clone was seen a few times. V gene TRBV29-1 combines with J gene TRBJ1-1, with unresolved D. CDR3 length: 14 amino acids. Trimming shortened V by 1 base and J by 0 bases, and 9 bases separated the two germline ends. Germline V lookup: CDR1 SQVTM, CDR2 ANQGSEA. The CDR3 DNA reads as TGCAGCGTTGAAGCGGGCAGCATGAACACTGAAGCTTTCTTT. It encodes CSVEAGSMNTEAFF.

The chain couples TRBV6-5 to TRBJ2-7; TRBD1 matches at 7 bases. The J segment lost 2 bases and the V segment lost 2 bases, leaving 3 bases of the junction unmatched. The CDR3 totals 14 residues. Germline lookup yields CDR1 MNHEY and CDR2 SVGAGI. The CDR3 sequence: CASSYNTGAYEQYF. The CDR3 coding sequence is TGTGCCAGCAGTTACAACACAGGGGCCTACGAGCAGTACTTC.

Regarding this clone: Other DNA sequences in the same sample also yield this CDR3. The genes are TRBV2 and TRBJ1-6; D gene ambiguous. Germline V CDR1 and CDR2: SNHLY, FYNNEI. V was cut by 4 bases and J by 5 bases, with 3 bases left in between. CDR3 length: 12 amino acids. Here the CDR3 DNA reads TGTGCCAGCAGTGGGAATAATTCACCCCTCCACTTT. Residues: CASSGNNSPLHF.

This clone has more than one count but fewer than ten. Other DNA sequences in this specimen translate into the identical CDR3. The gene calls are TRBV7-3 and TRBJ1-1; D might be TRBD1 (5 bases). This CDR3 has 13 residues. Germline lookup yields CDR1 SGHTA and CDR2 FQGTGA. Trimming left V 6 bases short and J 2 bases short, with 10 bases between. CDR3 DNA sequence: TGTGCCAGCAGTCCCACAGGTAACACTGAAGCTTTCTTT. Protein: CASSPTGNTEAFF.

Many counts were recorded for this clone. The same CDR3 can be traced to other DNA sequences in this sample. This chain uses TRBV7-9 with TRBJ1-6; D is uncertain. V was shortened by 2 bases and J by 7 bases, with 3 bases between the two germline ends. The CDR3 length is 12 residues. CDR1 and CDR2 (germline): SEHNR, FQNEAQ (reference sequence). CDR3 DNA sequence: TGTGCCAGCAGCTTACCAAATTCACCCCTCCACTTT. Translated: CASSLPNSPLHF.

V usage is TRBV2 and J usage is TRBJ1-2; D not certain. Per the germline V gene, CDR1 is SNHLY and CDR2 is FYNNEI. V lost 3 bases to trimming and J lost 4 bases, with 3 bases between them. The CDR3 extends over 11 amino acids. CDR3 amino acids: CASSEVYGYTF. The CDR3 DNA reads TGTGCCAGCAGTGAGGTCTATGGCTACACCTTC.

About this clone itself: Other DNA sequences in this sample translate to the same CDR3. This chain links TRBV19 with TRBJ1-4, with TRBD1 matching 7 bases. The germline V gene has CDR1 LNHDA and CDR2 SQIVND (reference sequence). The CDR3 covers 13 residues. The V gene end was trimmed by 7 bases and the J gene end by 5 bases; junction bases not matched to a gene: 4. The CDR3 region is CASNRGINEKLFF. CDR3 in DNA: TGTGCCAGTAACAGGGGAATAAATGAAAAACTGTTTTTT.

This chain connects TRBV7-2 to TRBJ2-1, with 12 bases lining up with TRBD2. Unmatched junction bases numbered 4, after V lost 1 base and J lost 9 bases. CDR1 SGHTA and CDR2 FQGNSA come from the germline V gene. This CDR3 is 15 amino acids long. The CDR3 coding sequence is TGTGCCAGCAGCTTAGGACTAGCGGGAGCCGTTGAGCAGTTCTTC. Its protein is CASSLGLAGAVEQFF.

This sequence joins TRBV5-1 and TRBJ2-7; no clear D gene. The CDR3 runs to 16 residues. V was shortened by 0 bases and J by 5 bases, with 18 bases between the two germline ends. The germline gives CDR1 SGHRS, CDR2 YFSETQ. The CDR3 nucleotides are TGCGCCAGCAGCTTGGCCGGTGAGAAAAAAAACCACGAGCAGTACTTC. Translated, it gives CASSLAGEKKNHEQYF.

V is TRBV2 and J is TRBJ2-1; TRBD2 aligns across 7 bases. V was pared by 6 bases and J by 10 bases, with 15 bases of the junction left unmatched. This CDR3 contains 15 residues. Germline V lookup: CDR1 SNHLY, CDR2 FYNNEI. The CDR3 is CASRMGGAFPGEQFF. In nucleotides, the CDR3 is TGTGCCAGCAGGATGGGAGGGGCTTTCCCAGGAGAGCAGTTCTTC.